A single sample is the source of the 9 T cell receptor beta chains below, sequenced in a study of Ad26.COV2.S vaccination and SARS-CoV-2 variants. Treatment here: some 20 received Ad26.COV2.S at low or high dose, single or two shots; about 5 received placebo; per-sample allocation not given. The samples date from day 63 after the first vaccine or placebo injection. Sequenced by immunoSEQ multiplex PCR; TCRdb stores in-frame clones only, minus some. Of 300,000 to 500,000 clones in the sample, 80% to 90% were seen once. The specimen was peripheral blood, collected in a trial of Ad26.COV2.S vaccine versus placebo. Receptors were obtained from a person aged 18 to 59 who received the Ad26.COV2.S COVID-19 vaccine or a placebo.

The genes are TRBV6-1 and TRBJ1-2, with 10 nucleotides matching TRBD1. The CDR3 covers 15 residues. The V gene end was trimmed by 3 bases and the J gene end by 8 bases; junction bases not matched to a gene: 9. Germline loops: CDR1 MNHNS, CDR2 SASEGT. The CDR3 DNA is TGTGCCAGCAGTGATATAGGGACAGGGGATCGCGGCTACACCTTC. It is translated as CASSDIGTGDRGYTF.

V gene TRBV7-2 combines with J gene TRBJ2-2; 12 nucleotides match TRBD2. Per the germline V gene, CDR1 is SGHTA and CDR2 is FQGNSA. This CDR3 region has 15 residues. The trim removed 8 bases at V and 7 bases at J, leaving 8 bases unmatched. CDR3 sequence reads: CASALAGGFSGELFF. CDR3 coding DNA: TGTGCCAGCGCCCTAGCGGGGGGGTTTAGCGGGGAGCTGTTTTTT.

V gene TRBV19 combines with J gene TRBJ2-7, with D uncertain. Germline CDR1 is LNHDA and CDR2 is SQIVND (reference sequence). The CDR3 covers 13 residues. V was shortened by 2 bases and J by 5 bases, with 10 bases between the two germline ends. The CDR3 DNA follows: TGTGCCAGTAGTATAACTATAGGGAACGAGCAGTACTTC. The encoded protein is CASSITIGNEQYF.

The chain is built from TRBV6-5 and TRBJ1-1, with D possibly TRBD1 on 6 matching bases. The length of the CDR3 is 11 residues. Trimming removed 5 bases from V and 9 bases from J, with 10 bases in between. Germline lookup yields CDR1 MNHEY and CDR2 SVGAGI. CDR3: CASSRGQKAFF. In DNA, the CDR3 is TGTGCCAGCAGTCGAGGACAGAAAGCTTTCTTT.

The CDR3 loop is CASSQDGAPGQGAEQFF. CDR3 sequence (DNA): TGTGCCAGCAGCCAAGACGGGGCTCCGGGACAGGGGGCTGAGCAGTTCTTC. This sequence joins TRBV3-1 (or the pseudogene TRBV3-2) and TRBJ2-1; TRBD1 aligns across 12 bases. The CDR3 is 17 residues long. From germline, CDR1 is LGHDT and CDR2 YNNKEL (reference sequence). Unmatched junction bases numbered 9, after V lost 0 bases and J lost 9 bases.

This clone appeared a few times. This chain joins TRBV5-1 and TRBJ2-5; TRBD2 is a possible D gene (7 bases). This CDR3 has 15 amino acids. Per the germline V gene, CDR1 is SGHRS and CDR2 is YFSETQ. Trimming left V 3 bases short and J 7 bases short, with 19 bases between. The CDR3 reads CASSSRRAGAGTQYF. Here the CDR3 DNA reads TGCGCCAGCAGCTCAAGGCGGGCGGGGGCAGGGACCCAGTACTTC.

The chain couples TRBV10-3 to TRBJ2-5; no clear D. Trimming removed 0 bases at V and 4 bases at J, with 15 bases between. Germline lookup yields CDR1 ENHRY and CDR2 SYGVKD. CDR3 size: 16 residues. The CDR3 region is CAISESVQALVETQYF. CDR3 sequence (DNA): TGTGCCATCAGTGAGTCGGTTCAAGCCCTGGTAGAGACCCAGTACTTC.

As concerns this clone: The germline gene is not matched at one end of the junction; a read error may be the cause. The rearrangement joins TRBV5-6 to TRBJ1-4; 9 bases fit TRBD1. Germline assignment: CDR1 SGHDT and CDR2 YYEEEE. CDR3 length: 15 residues. The CDR3 reads CASSLAGTGYTKLFF. The CDR3 nucleotides are TGTGCCAGCAGTTTGGCCGGGACAGGGTATACCAAACTGTTTTTT.

V and J are TRBV14 and TRBJ1-1; no firm D call. From germline, CDR1 is SGHDN and CDR2 FVKESK. The CDR3 totals 15 residues. Deletions cut 0 bases from V and 2 bases from J, with 10 bases between. DNA for the CDR3: TGTGCCAGCAGCCAAGAAGGAGGGAGAAACACTGAAGCTTTCTTT. Translating it yields CASSQEGGRNTEAFF.